Sequencing of this T cell receptor beta chain was carried out in a study of blood T cells in healthy people across ages. CDR3 length: 15 amino acids. Trimming took 4 bases from V and 4 from J; bases not matched to a gene: 8. The germline V gene has CDR1 SGHKS and CDR2 YYEKEE (reference sequence). Next came a second PCR, run for about 6 to 12 cycles, which used a sample-barcoded 5' primer along with a J-beta primer mix. One entry per CDR3 protein results from TCRdb running MiXCR on the 5' RACE reads. This table holds more than 550,000 distinct CDR3 sequences, around a fifth found once. Study-level points and caveats: Diversity estimates drawn from one million T cells were deemed underestimates.

Worth noting for this clonotype: Antigen: not known.

Sample: blood. The source is a man between 65 and 85 years old in good health. This rearrangement joins TRBV5-5 to TRBJ1-3, with 7 bases matching TRBD1. Here the CDR3 reads CASSQTGAAGNTIYF. In nucleotides, the CDR3 is TGTGCCAGCAGCCAAACAGGGGCCGCAGGAAACACCATATATTTT.